Described below is a single TCR beta chain sequence and its context. This CDR3 has 13 amino acids. CDR1 and CDR2 (germline): MNHEY, SVGAGI. Trimming shortened V by 2 bases and J by 6 bases, and 8 bases separated the two germline ends. The data belong to a study of control samples from healthy donors and cancer patients. Data came from immunoSEQ multiplex PCR; TCRdb stores just in-frame clones and leaves some out. Of some 150,000 clones listed, roughly nine tenths are singletons. The TCR comes from a man aged 25 to 40 in good health. The chain links TRBV6-5 to TRBJ2-1; no firm D call. Input material: blood. The CDR3 DNA reads as TGTGCCAGCAGTTACGATCATAGCAATGAGCAGTTCTTC. As protein: CASSYDHSNEQFF.